This T cell receptor (beta chain) appears in the sequencing data of a study of control samples from healthy donors and cancer patients. This CDR3 has 17 residues. Germline-derived CDR1 and CDR2 are SGHKS and YYEKEE (reference sequence). The repertoire was sequenced with immunoSEQ multiplex PCR; TCRdb's copy has only in-frame clones and lacks some. The sample holds over 80,000 clones, about four fifths seen once. With regard to this clone: One end of the junction is discordant with germline, which a read error may explain.

The receptor was derived from a woman aged 25 to 45 in good health. Sequencing was carried out using blood. J is TRBJ2-3 and V is TRBV5-5, with 9 nucleotides matching TRBD1. CDR3 amino acids: CASRLAWGQGWSDTQYF. CDR3 sequence (DNA): TGTGCCAGCAGGTTGGCATGGGGACAGGGATGGTCAGATACGCAGTATTTT. Full variable domain (rest looked up from reference TRBV5-5 and TRBJ2-3): DAGVTQSPTHLIKTRGQQVTLRCSPISGHKSVSWYQQVLGQGPQFIFQYYEKEERGRGNFPDRFSARQFPNYSSELNVNALLLGDSALYLCASRLAWGQGWSDTQYFGPGTRLTVL.